The rows below give T cell receptor beta chains drawn from one sample of a study of blood T cell repertoires in COVID-19. Profiling relied on immunoSEQ multiplex PCR, and the TCRdb table lists in-frame clones only, not all of them. The data hold roughly 460,000 clones, with around nine tenths observed a single time. Sequencing was done on a sample of peripheral blood. Source of these receptors: a man aged 18 to 35 with COVID-19, enrolled during active disease. Each CDR3 is given with its conserved first and last residue. D genes are given only for firm matches. Clone size is not always given. Where it is, it says once, few, many or a class for expanded clones.

size	V	D	J	CDR3	DNA
NA	TRBV3-1/TRBV3-2	TRBD1	TRBJ2-5	CASSLRTGQETQYF	TGTGCCAGCAGCCTACGGACAGGCCAAGAGACCCAGTACTTC
few	TRBV19	TRBD1	TRBJ1-3	CASSLQGPRSGNTIYF	TGTGCCAGTAGCTTACAGGGGCCACGCTCTGGAAACACCATATATTTT
NA	TRBV12-3/TRBV12-4	NA	TRBJ1-1	CASSFGGTEAFF	TGTGCCAGCAGTTTCGGGGGGACTGAAGCTTTCTTT
once	TRBV29-1	TRBD2	TRBJ2-5	CSVGTSGRGQETQYF	TGCAGCGTCGGGACTAGCGGGAGAGGCCAAGAGACCCAGTACTTC
once	TRBV2	TRBD2	TRBJ2-3	CASSVGIAGVDTQYF	TGTGCCAGCAGTGTAGGAATAGCGGGAGTAGATACGCAGTATTTT
NA	TRBV2	NA	TRBJ2-2	CASSRPRGGNPGELFF	TGTGCCAGCAGTCGCCCTCGTGGGGGGAATCCCGGGGAGCTGTTTTTT
once	TRBV18	NA	TRBJ2-3	CASSPRQDTDTQYF	TGTGCCAGCTCACCGCGACAGGACACAGATACGCAGTATTTT
once	TRBV27	TRBD1	TRBJ1-6	CASSLRQGDSPLHF	TGTGCCAGCAGTTTGCGACAGGGCGATTCACCCCTCCACTTT
NA	TRBV3-1/TRBV3-2	NA	TRBJ2-7	CASSAGQQVSYEQYF	TGTGCCAGCAGCGCCGGACAGCAAGTCTCCTACGAGCAGTACTTC
NA	TRBV19	NA	TRBJ1-5	CASISEYSNQPQHF	TGTGCCAGTATATCGGAGTATAGCAATCAGCCCCAGCATTTT